This TCR beta chain derives from a study of intratumoral heterogeneity in liver cancer. Background on the whole study: Across the full approximately 15-patient cohort, most patients were male and a median age of nearly 65 years was recorded. The full cohort included 70 or so multiregional samples from 14 HCC patients, consisting of 51 tumoral regions and 20 adjacent nontumoral regions. The study combined RNA-seq, DNA sequencing, TCR-seq and SNP array data from multiple regions of hepatocellular carcinoma specimens to study intratumor heterogeneity. The paper as a whole reports these results and caveats: The authors acknowledged a relatively low patient number and under-sampled tumor-infiltrating lymphocyte representation as limitations.

All patients had early-stage hepatocellular carcinoma and received no therapy before surgical resection. Sampled areas lacked macroscopic evidence of necrosis or hemorrhage. In two patients, TCR sequencing (ImmunoSeq) was performed on multiple regions. Frozen resection tissue samples were collected at a distance of at least 1 cm from each other. Samples labelled N came from nontumoral liver tissue adjacent to the tumor. Genomic DNA was extracted from bulk tissue using the DNeasy blood and tissue kit. The CDR3 runs 14 residues from the cysteine to the phenylalanine. Of all the DNA, just the CDR3 is kept, 42 bases in frame from base 1. Between the V and J ends, shortened by 5 bases and 0 bases respectively, the junction contains 9 bases. CDR1 SNHLY and CDR2 FYNNEI were looked up in the germline V gene. Using the immunoSEQ assay, the TCR beta chain CDR3 regions were sequenced from genomic DNA. Primers annealing to V and J segments amplified rearranged VDJ segments. In the paper's pipeline: The ImmunoSeq Analyzer software was used to compute clonality and richness metrics. To find clones with differing abundance between regions, Fisher's exact test was applied together with a beta-binomial method for extra stringency. TCRdb re-hosts the immuneACCESS table, in-frame sequences only. Its copies lack some clones; in the studies checked, an unresolved V gene accounts for under half of them, and the cause for the rest is not known. The V and J calls and the clone size are those of that table, but D and trimming were determined from the DNA. This sample lists about 5,900 clones; around 68% were detected once. The top ten hold roughly a fifth of the sample.

Of note for this clone: Its antigen is still unknown. No base qualities exist here, and no much larger clone lies one base off it.

The receptor comes from a man aged 65-85 years with hepatocellular carcinoma. Recombination connected TRBV2 to TRBJ2-3, with the D gene uncertain. The sequencing used tumor-adjacent normal tissue, collected before any cancer treatment. In nucleotide form, the sequence is TGTGCCAGCAGTCCCCTTGACAGCACAGATACGCAGTATTTT. This translates into CASSPLDSTDTQYF.